This T cell receptor (beta chain) was recovered during a study of blood T cell repertoires in COVID-19. Data came from immunoSEQ multiplex PCR; TCRdb stores just in-frame clones and leaves some out. The sample lists under 100,000 clones; around 90% were seen once. Trimming left V 6 bases short and J 5 bases short, with 12 bases between. Germline V lookup: CDR1 SGHKS, CDR2 YYEKEE (reference sequence). There are 12 residues in the CDR3. The chain couples TRBV5-5 to TRBJ2-7, with D maybe TRBD2 (5 bases). The clonotype was recovered from a man in his fifties or sixties with active COVID-19. The sequenced sample consisted of peripheral blood. DNA of the CDR3: TGTGCCAGCACTCCGGGGATCCACGAGCAGTACTTC. Amino acids: CASTPGIHEQYF. Variable domain in full (rest from reference TRBV5-5 and TRBJ2-7): DAGVTQSPTHLIKTRGQQVTLRCSPISGHKSVSWYQQVLGQGPQFIFQYYEKEERGRGNFPDRFSARQFPNYSSELNVNALLLGDSALYLCASTPGIHEQYFGPGTRLTVT.